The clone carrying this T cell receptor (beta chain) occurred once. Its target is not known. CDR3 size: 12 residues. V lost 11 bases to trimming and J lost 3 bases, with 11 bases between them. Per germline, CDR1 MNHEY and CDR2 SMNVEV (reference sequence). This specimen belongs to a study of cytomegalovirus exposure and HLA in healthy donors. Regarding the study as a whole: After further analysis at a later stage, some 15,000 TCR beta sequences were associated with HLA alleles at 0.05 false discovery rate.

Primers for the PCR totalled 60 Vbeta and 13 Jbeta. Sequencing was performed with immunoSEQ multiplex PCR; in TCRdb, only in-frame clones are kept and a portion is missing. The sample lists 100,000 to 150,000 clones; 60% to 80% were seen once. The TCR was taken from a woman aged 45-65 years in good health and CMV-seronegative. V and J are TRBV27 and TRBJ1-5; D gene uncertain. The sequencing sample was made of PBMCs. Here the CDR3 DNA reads TGTGCCGGCGGAGCACCCAATCAGCCCCAGCATTTT. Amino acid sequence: CAGGAPNQPQHF.